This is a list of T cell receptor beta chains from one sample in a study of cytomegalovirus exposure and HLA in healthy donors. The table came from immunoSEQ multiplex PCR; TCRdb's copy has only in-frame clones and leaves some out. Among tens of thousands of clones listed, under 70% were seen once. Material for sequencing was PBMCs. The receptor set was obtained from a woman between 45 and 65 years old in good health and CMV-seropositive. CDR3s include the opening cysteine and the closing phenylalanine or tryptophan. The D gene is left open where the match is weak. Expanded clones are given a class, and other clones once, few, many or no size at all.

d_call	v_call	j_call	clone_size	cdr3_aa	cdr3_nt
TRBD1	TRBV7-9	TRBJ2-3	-	CASSYSGQGTDTQYF	TGTGCCAGCAGCTACTCTGGACAGGGTACAGATACGCAGTATTTT
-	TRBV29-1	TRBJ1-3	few	CSVRQANTIYF	TGCAGCGTTCGGCAGGCAAACACCATATATTTT
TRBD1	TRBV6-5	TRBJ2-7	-	CASKGQGANEQYF	TGTGCCAGCAAGGGACAGGGGGCCAACGAGCAGTACTTC
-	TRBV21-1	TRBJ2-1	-	CASSKVGGDNEQFF	TGTGCCAGCAGCAAAGTCGGCGGAGACAATGAGCAGTTCTTC
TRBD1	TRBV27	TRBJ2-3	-	CASSPDREVVTDTQYF	TGTGCCAGCAGTCCGGACAGGGAAGTGGTAACAGATACGCAGTATTTT
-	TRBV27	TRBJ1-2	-	CASSYGEGGGYTF	TGTGCCAGCAGCTACGGGGAGGGAGGTGGCTACACCTTC
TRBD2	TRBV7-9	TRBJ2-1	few	CASSLGAGGPHEQFF	TGTGCCAGCAGCTTAGGAGCGGGGGGGCCGCATGAGCAGTTCTTC
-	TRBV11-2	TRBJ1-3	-	CASSPGAWASPSGNTIYF	TGTGCCAGCAGCCCAGGGGCCTGGGCCAGTCCCTCTGGAAACACCATATATTTT
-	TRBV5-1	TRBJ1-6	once	CASSLGRRRSPLHF	TGCGCCAGCAGCTTGGGAAGGAGGAGGTCACCCCTCCACTTT
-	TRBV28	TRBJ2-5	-	CASSTHLEGKETQYF	TGTGCCAGCAGTACCCATCTCGAGGGTAAAGAGACCCAGTACTTC
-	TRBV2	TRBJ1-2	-	CASMGLQGYTF	TGTGCCAGCATGGGACTTCAGGGTTACACCTTC
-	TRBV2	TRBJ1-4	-	CASSGGPEKLFF	TGTGCCAGCAGCGGAGGACCTGAAAAACTGTTTTTT
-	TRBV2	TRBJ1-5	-	CASSAADTSNQPQHF	TGTGCCAGCAGCGCCGCTGACACTAGCAATCAGCCCCAGCATTTT
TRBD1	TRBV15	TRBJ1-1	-	CATSKGQSNTEAFF	TGTGCCACCAGCAAGGGACAGTCGAACACTGAAGCTTTCTTT
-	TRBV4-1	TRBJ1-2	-	CASSQGPSANYGYTF	TGCGCCAGCAGCCAGGGCCCCTCGGCTAACTATGGCTACACCTTC
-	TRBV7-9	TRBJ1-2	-	CASSFGGVHNYGYTF	TGTGCCAGCAGCTTCGGGGGAGTTCACAACTATGGCTACACCTTC
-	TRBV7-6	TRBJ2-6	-	CASSLEAGESSGANVLTF	TGTGCCAGCAGCTTAGAGGCAGGGGAATCCTCTGGGGCCAACGTCCTGACTTTC
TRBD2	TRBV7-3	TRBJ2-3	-	CASSLTSGGSDTQYF	TGTGCCAGCAGCTTAACTAGCGGGGGGTCAGATACGCAGTATTTT
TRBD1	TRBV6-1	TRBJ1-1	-	CASQGQANTEAFF	TGTGCCAGCCAGGGACAGGCGAACACTGAAGCTTTCTTT
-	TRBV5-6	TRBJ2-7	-	CASSLLHEQYF	TGTGCCAGCAGCTTGCTCCACGAGCAGTACTTC
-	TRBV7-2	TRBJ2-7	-	CASSLNGGSYEQYF	TGTGCCAGCAGCTTAAATGGCGGGTCCTACGAGCAGTACTTC
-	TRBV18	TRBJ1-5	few	CASSPGADQPQHF	TGTGCCAGCTCACCGGGGGCGGATCAGCCCCAGCATTTT
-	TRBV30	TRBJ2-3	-	CAWGAGTPRSTDTQYF	TGTGCCTGGGGGGCCGGGACACCCAGGAGCACAGATACGCAGTATTTT
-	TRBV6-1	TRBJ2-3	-	CASSDLLATSTDTQYF	TGTGCCAGCAGTGACCTACTAGCAACTAGCACAGATACGCAGTATTTT
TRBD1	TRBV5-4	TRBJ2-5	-	CASSGTGQYQETQYF	TGTGCCAGCAGCGGGACAGGACAGTACCAAGAGACCCAGTACTTC
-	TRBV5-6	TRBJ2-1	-	CASSPLKSRYNEQFF	TGTGCCAGCAGCCCCCTTAAGTCCAGGTACAATGAGCAGTTCTTC
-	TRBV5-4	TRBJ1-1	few	CASSLDYRADTEAFF	TGTGCCAGCAGCTTGGACTACAGGGCAGACACTGAAGCTTTCTTT
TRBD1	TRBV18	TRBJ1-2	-	CASSPRTGADYGYTF	TGTGCCAGCTCACCAAGGACAGGGGCGGACTATGGCTACACCTTC
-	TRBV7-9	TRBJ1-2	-	CASSFIEQGYGYTF	TGTGCCAGCAGCTTTATCGAGCAGGGCTATGGCTACACCTTC
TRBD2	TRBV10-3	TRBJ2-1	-	CATGAAGGGSYNEQFF	TGTGCCACGGGGGCAGCGGGGGGGGGCTCCTACAATGAGCAGTTCTTC
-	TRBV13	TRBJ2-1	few	CASSLRGGDLSSYNEQFF	TGTGCCAGCAGCTTGAGAGGTGGCGACTTGAGCTCCTACAATGAGCAGTTCTTC
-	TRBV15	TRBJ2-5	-	CATSRRGAGETQYF	TGTGCCACCAGCAGACGCGGGGCAGGGGAGACCCAGTACTTC
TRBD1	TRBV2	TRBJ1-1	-	CASSRQGASLDEAFF	TGTGCCAGCAGTCGACAGGGGGCATCCTTAGATGAAGCTTTCTTT
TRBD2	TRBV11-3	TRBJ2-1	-	CASSARLAGGPGEQFF	TGTGCCAGCAGCGCCCGACTAGCGGGGGGGCCGGGTGAGCAGTTCTTC
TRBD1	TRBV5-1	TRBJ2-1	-	CASSLGQGRDEQFF	TGCGCCAGCAGCTTGGGACAGGGTCGGGATGAGCAGTTCTTC
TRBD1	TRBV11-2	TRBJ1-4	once	CASSRGTGVEKLFF	TGTGCCAGCAGCCGGGGGACAGGGGTTGAAAAACTGTTTTTT
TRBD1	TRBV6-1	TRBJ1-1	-	CASSEAWAGQDGTEAFF	TGTGCCAGCAGTGAAGCGTGGGCAGGACAGGATGGCACTGAAGCTTTCTTT
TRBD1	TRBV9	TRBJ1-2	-	CASSRDSVSNYGYTF	TGTGCCAGCAGCCGGGACAGTGTGTCTAACTATGGCTACACCTTC
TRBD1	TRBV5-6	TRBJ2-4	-	CATRSRDRGRRNIQYF	TGTGCCACCCGTTCCCGGGACAGGGGAAGAAGAAACATTCAGTACTTC
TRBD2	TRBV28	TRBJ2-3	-	CASSTIAGGSTDTQYF	TGTGCCAGCAGTACGATAGCGGGGGGAAGCACAGATACGCAGTATTTT
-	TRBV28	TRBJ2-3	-	CASSGSDTQYF	TGTGCCAGCTCAGGGTCAGATACGCAGTATTTT
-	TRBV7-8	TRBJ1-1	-	CASSPGWGRTEAFF	TGTGCCAGCAGCCCCGGGTGGGGCCGCACTGAAGCTTTCTTT
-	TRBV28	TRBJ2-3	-	CASSYGSGTQYF	TGTGCCAGCAGTTATGGGTCAGGGACGCAGTATTTT
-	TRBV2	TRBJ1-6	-	CASSEALSGLQSPLHF	TGTGCCAGCAGTGAAGCGCTGTCCGGACTCCAGTCACCCCTCCACTTT
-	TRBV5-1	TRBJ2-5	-	CASSFGGGETQYF	TGCGCCAGCAGCTTCGGAGGTGGAGAGACCCAGTACTTC
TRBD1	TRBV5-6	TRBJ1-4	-	CASSGTGTGYEKLFF	TGTGCCAGCAGCGGCACCGGGACAGGGTATGAAAAACTGTTTTTT
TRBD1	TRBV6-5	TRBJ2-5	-	CASSFGTAQETQYF	TGTGCCAGCAGTTTCGGGACAGCGCAAGAGACCCAGTACTTC
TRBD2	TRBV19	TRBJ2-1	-	CASSVGGARNYEQFF	TGTGCCAGTAGTGTCGGGGGGGCAAGGAATTATGAGCAGTTCTTC
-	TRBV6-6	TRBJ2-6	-	CASSGTTYSGANVLTF	TGTGCCAGCAGTGGGACAACCTACTCTGGGGCCAACGTCCTGACTTTC
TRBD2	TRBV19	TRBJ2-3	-	CASSGAGGWTDTQYF	TGTGCCAGTAGTGGAGCGGGGGGGTGGACAGATACGCAGTATTTT
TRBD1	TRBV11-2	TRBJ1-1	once	CASSLSTGVNTEAFF	TGTGCCAGCAGCTTATCGACAGGGGTGAACACTGAAGCTTTCTTT